Shown below are 27 T cell receptor beta chains from a single sample sequenced in a study of T cell changes during pregnancy in multiple sclerosis (dated by TCRdb to the late 2010s). Receptor libraries were prepared by the immunoSEQ multiplex PCR assay. TCRdb took over this immuneACCESS table, retaining in-frame rearrangements with V and J assigned. Such tables are incomplete; in checked studies, under half of the missing clones stem from an unresolved V gene, and the remainder is unexplained. Counted in this sample were 45,000 to 55,000 clones; about nine tenths of them appeared once. Approximately 1.4% of the sample goes to the ten largest clones. The specimen was peripheral blood, collected in the first trimester of pregnancy. The receptors come from a female donor in good health, enrolled as a control in a pregnancy study.

CDR3 bases: TGCGCCAGCAGCTTGGATGTCCAGGGGTGGGGCTACACCTTC. Translated, it gives CASSLDVQGWGYTF. This sequence joins TRBV5-1 and TRBJ1-2, with D possibly being TRBD1 (6 bases). The CDR3 runs to 14 residues. V was shortened by 0 bases and J by 8 bases, with 14 bases between the two germline ends. Germline values: CDR1 SGHRS, CDR2 YFSETQ.

The rearrangement joins TRBV6-4 to TRBJ1-4; D may be TRBD1 (5 bases). Germline lookup yields CDR1 MRHNA and CDR2 SNTAGT. CDR3 length: 17 amino acids. Trimming cost V 7 bases and J 7 bases, with 25 bases left between them. Here the CDR3 reads CASISMGGNPTAEKLFF. The CDR3 nucleotides are TGTGCCAGCATCTCCATGGGGGGGAACCCAACCGCTGAAAAACTGTTTTTT.

V and J are TRBV19 and TRBJ2-7; 10 bases map to TRBD2. Germline CDR1 and CDR2: LNHDA and SQIVND (reference sequence). The CDR3 extends over 14 amino acids. The trim removed 5 bases at V and 5 bases at J, leaving 6 bases unmatched. The CDR3 sequence is CASSHSGGLNEQYF. As DNA, the CDR3 is TGTGCCAGTAGTCATAGCGGGGGGTTAAACGAGCAGTACTTC.

The V gene is TRBV27, the J gene TRBJ2-4; D unclear. The length of the CDR3 is 12 residues. Germline V gene sequence: CDR1 MNHEY, CDR2 SMNVEV (reference sequence). The V end was cut by 8 bases, the J end by 0 bases, with 5 bases between. This chain's CDR3 is CASGIAKNIQYF. The CDR3 DNA sequence: TGTGCCAGCGGCATAGCCAAAAACATTCAGTACTTC.

V usage is TRBV27 and J usage is TRBJ2-2; D is ambiguous. The germline V gene encodes CDR1 MNHEY and CDR2 SMNVEV (reference sequence). Between the trimmed V and J ends, which lost 4 bases and 4 bases, there was a span of 7 bases. This CDR3 contains 13 residues. The CDR3 sequence is CASSYTFTGELFF. Written as DNA, the CDR3 is TGTGCCAGCAGTTACACGTTCACCGGGGAGCTGTTTTTT.

The CDR3, as DNA: TGCGCCAGTGCGACAGACCGAGGCTACGAGCAGTACTTC. Translated: CASATDRGYEQYF. V usage is TRBV5-1 and J usage is TRBJ2-7, with a possible D match to TRBD1 (5 bases). Trimming shortened V by 8 bases and J by 3 bases, and 15 bases separated the two germline ends. Germline CDR1 is SGHRS and CDR2 is YFSETQ. The CDR3 runs to 13 residues.

This clone appeared a single time. The chain employs TRBV6-1 and TRBJ1-4; D is perhaps TRBD1 (5 bases). Between the trimmed V and J ends, which lost 9 bases and 5 bases, there was a span of 16 bases. The CDR3 runs 14 residues. Germline V CDR1 and CDR2: MNHNS, SASEGT. DNA of the CDR3: TGTGCCAGTCATGGGGGGGGACCGAATGAAAAACTGTTTTTT. Translation: CASHGGGPNEKLFF.

The rearrangement links TRBV5-1 to TRBJ2-5; 10 bases align to TRBD1. CDR3 size: 15 residues. Germline CDR1 reads SGHRS; CDR2 reads YFSETQ. J lost 3 bases, V lost 1 base, and 3 bases had no gene match. The CDR3 DNA is TGCGCCAGCAGCTTGTCCGGGACAGGGGAAGAGACCCAGTACTTC. Its protein product is CASSLSGTGEETQYF.

V is TRBV29-1 and J is TRBJ2-1, with 16 nucleotides matching TRBD2. CDR1 and CDR2 (germline): SQVTM, ANQGSEA. The CDR3 runs to 14 residues. J was trimmed by 8 bases and V by 5 bases; bases with no gene match: 3. The CDR3 reads CSVPGLAGGHEQFF. The CDR3 DNA is TGCAGCGTTCCGGGACTAGCGGGAGGGCATGAGCAGTTCTTC.

This clone is medium-sized (0.01 to 0.1%) within its sample. CDR3 nucleotide sequence: TGTGCCAGCAGGGGGACTTTCATCGGAGCTTTCTTT. This encodes CASRGTFIGAFF. The chain couples TRBV2 to TRBJ1-1; a possible D gene is TRBD1 (5 bases). Trimming removed 6 bases at V and 10 bases at J, with 15 bases between. CDR3 length: 12 amino acids. Germline V gives CDR1 SNHLY, CDR2 FYNNEI.

This chain links TRBV30 with TRBJ1-2; 8 bases fit TRBD1. V shed 3 bases, J shed 3 bases, and the junction held 3 bases outside the gene matches. This CDR3 has 13 residues. In germline, CDR1 is GTSNPN, CDR2 SVGIG (reference sequence). The CDR3 coding sequence is TGTGCCTGGAGCGACAGGGGCGACTATGGCTACACCTTC. This translates into CAWSDRGDYGYTF.

V usage is TRBV19 and J usage is TRBJ2-2, with 10 bases aligning to TRBD2. This CDR3 contains 15 residues. Germline values: CDR1 LNHDA, CDR2 SQIVND (reference sequence). V gave up 4 bases and J gave up 4 bases; unmatched junction bases: 3. The CDR3: CASSTLAGATGELFF. DNA for the CDR3: TGTGCCAGTAGTACCCTAGCGGGGGCCACCGGGGAGCTGTTTTTT.

J is TRBJ2-2 and V is TRBV4-2; 7 bases match TRBD1. The V gene's germline CDR1 is LGHNA and CDR2 YNFKEQ. V lost 1 base and J lost 7; bases outside the gene matches: 6. CDR3 length equals 15 residues. The CDR3 region is CASSQGQGRVGELFF. The DNA of the CDR3 is TGTGCCAGCAGCCAAGGACAGGGTAGGGTCGGGGAGCTGTTTTTT.

J is TRBJ1-1 and V is TRBV30, with 7 bases matching TRBD1. The CDR3 has 15 amino acids. V dropped 5 bases and J dropped 1; count of bases not matched to a gene: 10. Germline V gene sequence: CDR1 GTSNPN, CDR2 SVGIG (reference sequence). The CDR3 spells CAWGGRQGANTEAFF. As DNA, the CDR3 is TGTGCCTGGGGGGGGAGACAGGGAGCGAACACTGAAGCTTTCTTT.

In its sample, this clone was seen once. The chain couples TRBV13 to TRBJ2-1; D possibly corresponds to TRBD1 (5 bases). The CDR3 is made up of 14 amino acids. V was cut by 4 bases and J by 9 bases, with 16 bases left in between. Per germline, CDR1 PRHDT and CDR2 FYEKMQ (reference sequence). CDR3 residues: CASSSAGQGSEQFF. The CDR3 nucleotides read TGTGCCAGCAGCTCGGCAGGCCAGGGTAGTGAGCAGTTCTTC. The variable domain in full, completed from reference TRBV13 and TRBJ2-1, reads AAGVIQSPRHLIKEKRETATLKCYPIPRHDTVYWYQQGPGQDPQFLISFYEKMQSDKGSIPDRFSAQQFSDYHSELNMSSLELGDSALYFCASSSAGQGSEQFFGPGTRLTVL.

The chain employs TRBV7-8 and TRBJ2-3, with 7 bases aligning to TRBD1. The ends lost 1 base at V and 0 bases at J; junction bases unmatched: 13. CDR3 size: 19 residues. Germline V CDR1 and CDR2: SGHVS, FQNEAQ. The CDR3 nucleotides read TGTGCCAGCAGCTTAGTCTGGGCAGGGGGTCGCTCTAGCACAGATACGCAGTATTTT. The encoded protein is CASSLVWAGGRSSTDTQYF.

The chain links TRBV7-6 to TRBJ2-7, with 8 positions matching TRBD2. CDR1 and CDR2 from the germline V gene are SGHVS and FNYEAQ. This CDR3 comprises 15 residues. Losses at the gene ends were 1 base for V and 3 bases for J; bases not matched to a gene: 5. In DNA form, the CDR3 reads TGTGCCAGCAGCTTAGGCCGGGGGGGGTTCTACGAGCAGTACTTC. Translating gives CASSLGRGGFYEQYF.

This rearrangement joins TRBV7-6 to TRBJ2-7; TRBD2 matches 9 bases. The length of the CDR3 is 16 residues. The ends lost 4 bases at V and 0 bases at J; junction bases unmatched: 7. CDR1 and CDR2 (germline): SGHVS, FNYEAQ. The CDR3 sequence: CASSSGLALHSYEQYF. As DNA, the CDR3 is TGTGCCAGCAGCTCGGGACTAGCCCTTCACTCCTACGAGCAGTACTTC.

The chain joins TRBV11-2 to TRBJ2-1, with D perhaps TRBD1 (5 bases). CDR3 length: 12 residues. Trimming shortened V by 3 bases and J by 10 bases, and 10 bases separated the two germline ends. Germline V gene lookup returns CDR1 SGHAT and CDR2 FQNNGV. CDR3 protein: CASSLGLGEQFF. The CDR3 DNA reads as TGTGCCAGCAGCTTGGGGCTAGGGGAGCAGTTCTTC.

This sequence joins TRBV30 and TRBJ1-1; D uncertain. The CDR3 contains 12 residues. Trimming took 2 bases from V and 2 from J, leaving 6 bases between them. In germline, CDR1 is GTSNPN, CDR2 SVGIG (reference sequence). CDR3 bases: TGTGCCTGGAGTTTGTTAAACACTGAAGCTTTCTTT. Translated: CAWSLLNTEAFF.

The rearrangement joins TRBV10-1 to TRBJ2-7; a possible D gene is TRBD2 (7 bases). V was clipped by 3 bases and J by 0 bases, with 27 bases between them. The CDR3 contains 20 residues. CDR1 WNHNN and CDR2 SYGVQD come from the germline V gene (reference sequence). The CDR3: CASSERGRGSPFRTSYEQYF. Here the CDR3 DNA reads TGCGCCAGCAGTGAACGGGGGAGGGGGAGCCCCTTTAGAACCTCCTACGAGCAGTACTTC.

This clone was seen a single time. This chain joins TRBV7-9 and TRBJ2-3; weak D call: TRBD2 (5 bases). CDR3 length: 15 amino acids. Trimming cost V 0 bases and J 0 bases, with 7 bases left between them. The germline CDR1 and CDR2 sequences are SEHNR and FQNEAQ (reference sequence). The CDR3 loop is CASSLAGVSTDTQYF. DNA of the CDR3: TGTGCCAGCAGCTTAGCGGGAGTAAGCACAGATACGCAGTATTTT. The full variable domain, completed using reference TRBV7-9 and TRBJ2-3, is DTGVSQNPRHKITKRGQNVTFRCDPISEHNRLYWYRQTLGQGPEFLTYFQNEAQLEKSRLLSDRFSAERPKGSFSTLEIQRTEQGDSAMYLCASSLAGVSTDTQYFGPGTRLTVL.

This clone has a single count. The chain uses TRBV12-5 and TRBJ2-3; TRBD2 aligns across 10 bases. This CDR3 has 18 residues. Trimming at V came to 0 bases and at J to 1 base, leaving 7 bases not matched to a gene. Germline V lookup: CDR1 LGHNT, CDR2 FRNRAP. CDR3 in DNA: TGTGCTAGTGGTTTGGTACGATTTGGGACTAGCGGCACAGATACGCAGTATTTT. Translated, it gives CASGLVRFGTSGTDTQYF.

The genes are TRBV7-2 and TRBJ2-7; 10 bases are a match to TRBD1. The germline gives CDR1 SGHTA, CDR2 FQGNSA. This CDR3 is built from 15 residues. V was pared by 3 bases and J by 4 bases, with 6 bases of the junction left unmatched. The CDR3 is CASSLTGGSRYEQYF. The DNA for the CDR3 is TGTGCCAGCAGCTTGACAGGGGGCAGCAGGTACGAGCAGTACTTC.

The chain has TRBV25-1 and TRBJ1-5, with TRBD1 matching over 7 bases. Germline V gene lookup returns CDR1 MGHDK and CDR2 SYGVNS. J gave up 4 bases and V 6 bases, and 3 bases lay outside the gene matches. The CDR3 length is 13 residues. This CDR3 reads CASSPTGNQPQHF. The CDR3 DNA reads as TGTGCCAGCAGCCCGACAGGGAATCAGCCCCAGCATTTT.

The V gene is TRBV9, the J gene TRBJ2-5, with TRBD2 matching 14 bases. Trimming removed 4 bases from V and 1 base from J; junction bases left unmatched: 3. This CDR3 is 16 amino acids long. Germline loops: CDR1 SGDLS, CDR2 YYNGEE. In DNA, the CDR3 is TGTGCCAGCAGCCCGGGACTAGCGGGAGTCCAAGAGACCCAGTACTTC. This codes for CASSPGLAGVQETQYF.

The chain employs TRBV4-1 and TRBJ1-5; 9 bases agree with TRBD1. The V gene end was trimmed by 2 bases and the J gene end by 2 bases; junction bases not matched to a gene: 1. The germline V gene has CDR1 MGHRA and CDR2 YSYEKL. This CDR3 is built from 15 residues. CDR3 residues: CASSQRTGGNQPQHF. In nucleotides, the CDR3 is TGCGCCAGCAGCCAACGGACAGGGGGCAATCAGCCCCAGCATTTT.